Presented here are 4 T cell receptor beta chains from one specimen sequenced in a study of OX40 agonist ivuxolimab in advanced cancers. Assay: immunoSEQ multiplex PCR; the TCRdb copy retains only in-frame clones and omits some. In the table there are 48,000 or so clones, approximately 83% of which are singletons. The source material was CD4+ or CD8+ T cells sorted from blood, sampled in a trial of the OX40 agonist ivuxolimab. These receptor sequences come from an adult with an advanced solid tumor such as melanoma, head and neck, liver or kidney cancer.

The chain carries TRBV9 and TRBJ2-5, with no clear D. The germline CDR1 and CDR2 sequences are SGDLS and YYNGEE. V gave up 4 bases and J gave up 4 bases, with 14 bases separating them. The CDR3 runs 14 residues. The CDR3: CASSQNPRRETQYF. DNA of the CDR3: TGTGCCAGCAGCCAAAATCCTAGGAGAGAGACCCAGTACTTC. The variable domain in full, with the rest retrieved from reference TRBV9 and TRBJ2-5, is DSGVTQTPKHLITATGQRVTLRCSPRSGDLSVYWYQQSLDQGLQFLIQYYNGEERAKGNILERFSAQQFPDLHSELNLSSLELGDSALYFCASSQNPRRETQYFGPGTRLLVL.

The chain uses TRBV20-1 and TRBJ2-1, with D hard to call. The CDR3 is 10 amino acids. The V gene lost 0 bases and the J gene lost 6 bases, with 0 bases spanning the gap. Germline V gene sequence: CDR1 DFQATT, CDR2 SNEGSKA (reference sequence). The CDR3 reads CSARDNEQFF. Written as DNA, the CDR3 is TGCAGTGCTAGAGACAATGAGCAGTTCTTC.

A single count supports this clone. The V call is TRBV5-1, the J call TRBJ2-5; tentatively, D is TRBD2 (6 bases). Trimming stripped 4 bases from V and 2 bases from J, with 12 bases between. The CDR3 extends over 14 amino acids. Looked up from germline, CDR1 is SGHRS and CDR2 is YFSETQ. CDR3 sequence reads: CASSPRDSQETQYF. CDR3 nucleotide sequence: TGCGCCAGCAGCCCACGGGACTCACAAGAGACCCAGTACTTC. The variable domain in full, with the rest retrieved from reference TRBV5-1 and TRBJ2-5, is KAGVTQTPRYLIKTRGQQVTLSCSPISGHRSVSWYQQTPGQGLQFLFEYFSETQRNKGNFPGRFSGRQFSNSRSEMNVSTLELGDSALYLCASSPRDSQETQYFGPGTRLLVL.

This clone was picked up one time. V usage is TRBV5-1 and J usage is TRBJ1-2; weak D call: TRBD1 (5 bases). Trimming took off 2 bases at V and 5 bases at J, with 13 bases between the two ends. Germline V gene data show CDR1 as SGHRS and CDR2 as YFSETQ. CDR3 length: 14 residues. CDR3 sequence (DNA): TGCGCCAGCAGCTTAGGGCAGGGCGCTTATGGCTACACCTTC. Its translation is CASSLGQGAYGYTF.